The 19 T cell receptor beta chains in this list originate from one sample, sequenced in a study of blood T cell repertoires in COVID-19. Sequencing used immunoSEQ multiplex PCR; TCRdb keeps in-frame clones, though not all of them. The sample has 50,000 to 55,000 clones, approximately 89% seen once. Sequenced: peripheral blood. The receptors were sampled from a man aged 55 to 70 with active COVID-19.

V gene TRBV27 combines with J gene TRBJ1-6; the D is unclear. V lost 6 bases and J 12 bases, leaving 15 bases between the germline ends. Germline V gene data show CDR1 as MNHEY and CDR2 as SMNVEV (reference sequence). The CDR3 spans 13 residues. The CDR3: CASSRRARLPLHF. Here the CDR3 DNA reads TGTGCCAGCAGCAGGAGGGCCCGTTTACCCCTCCACTTT.

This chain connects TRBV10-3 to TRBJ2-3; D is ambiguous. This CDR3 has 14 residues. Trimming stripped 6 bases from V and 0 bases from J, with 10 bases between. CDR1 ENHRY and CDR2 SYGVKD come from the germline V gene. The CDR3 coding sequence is TGTGCCATCAGGAACAGCCGCAGCACAGATACGCAGTATTTT. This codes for CAIRNSRSTDTQYF.

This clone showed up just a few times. DNA of the CDR3: TGTGCCAGCTCACCGGATGGCGGGGAGCAGTTCTTC. Its translation is CASSPDGGEQFF. The rearrangement links TRBV18 to TRBJ2-1, with D tentatively TRBD2 (5 bases). Germline CDR1 and CDR2: KGHSH and LQKENI. The CDR3 covers 12 residues. The V end was cut by 3 bases, the J end by 10 bases, with 10 bases between.

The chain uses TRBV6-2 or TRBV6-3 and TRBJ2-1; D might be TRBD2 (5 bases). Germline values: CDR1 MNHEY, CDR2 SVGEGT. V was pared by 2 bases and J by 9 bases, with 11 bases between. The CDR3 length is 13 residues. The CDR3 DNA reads TGTGCCAGCAGTTACGGGAGTATCACTGAGCAGTTCTTC. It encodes CASSYGSITEQFF.

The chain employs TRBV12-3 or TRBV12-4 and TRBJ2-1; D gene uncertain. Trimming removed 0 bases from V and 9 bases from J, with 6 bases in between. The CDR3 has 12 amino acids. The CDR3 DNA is TGTGCCAGCAGTTTAGCTCCCAGTGAGCAGTTCTTC. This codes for CASSLAPSEQFF.

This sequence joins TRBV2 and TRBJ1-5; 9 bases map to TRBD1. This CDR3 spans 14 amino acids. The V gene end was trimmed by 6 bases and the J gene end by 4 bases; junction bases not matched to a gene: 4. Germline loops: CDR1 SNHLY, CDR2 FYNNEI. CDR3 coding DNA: TGTGCCAGCAGGAAAGACAGGGGGAATCAGCCCCAGCATTTT. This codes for CASRKDRGNQPQHF.

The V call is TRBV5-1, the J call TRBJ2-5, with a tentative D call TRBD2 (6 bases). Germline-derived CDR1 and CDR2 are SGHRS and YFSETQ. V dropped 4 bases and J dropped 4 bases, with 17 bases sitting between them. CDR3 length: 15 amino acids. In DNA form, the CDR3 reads TGCGCCAGCAGCCCATTGGGTAGCGGACGAGAGACCCAGTACTTC. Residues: CASSPLGSGRETQYF.

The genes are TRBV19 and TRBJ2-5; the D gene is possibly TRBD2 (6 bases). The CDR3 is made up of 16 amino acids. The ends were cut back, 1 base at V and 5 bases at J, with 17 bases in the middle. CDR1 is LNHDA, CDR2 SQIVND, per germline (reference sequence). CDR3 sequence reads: CASSIGSGSAGETQYF. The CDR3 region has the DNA TGTGCCAGTAGTATAGGTAGCGGTAGCGCTGGGGAGACCCAGTACTTC. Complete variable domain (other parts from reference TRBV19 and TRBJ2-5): DGGITQSPKYLFRKEGQNVTLSCEQNLNHDAMYWYRQDPGQGLRLIYYSQIVNDFQKGDIAEGYSVSREKKESFPLTVTSAQKNPTAFYLCASSIGSGSAGETQYFGPGTRLLVL.

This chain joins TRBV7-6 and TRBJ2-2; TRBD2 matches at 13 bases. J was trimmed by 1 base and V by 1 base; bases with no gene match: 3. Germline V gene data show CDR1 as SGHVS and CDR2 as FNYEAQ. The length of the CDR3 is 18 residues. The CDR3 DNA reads TGTGCCAGCAGCTTAGGACTAGCGGGAGGAGAGAACACCGGGGAGCTGTTTTTT. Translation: CASSLGLAGGENTGELFF.

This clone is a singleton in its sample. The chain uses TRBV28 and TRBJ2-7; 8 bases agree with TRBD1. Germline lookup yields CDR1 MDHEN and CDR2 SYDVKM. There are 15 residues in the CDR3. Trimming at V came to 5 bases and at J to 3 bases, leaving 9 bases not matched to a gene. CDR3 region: CASSPGQGIFYEQYF. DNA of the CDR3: TGTGCCAGCAGTCCCGGACAGGGCATTTTCTACGAGCAGTACTTC.

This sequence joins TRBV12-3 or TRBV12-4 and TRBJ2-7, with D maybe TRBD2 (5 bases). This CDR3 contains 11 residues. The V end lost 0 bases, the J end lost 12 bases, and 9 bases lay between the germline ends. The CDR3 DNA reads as TGTGCCAGCAGTTTAGCGGGAGAGGGGTACTTC. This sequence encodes CASSLAGEGYF.

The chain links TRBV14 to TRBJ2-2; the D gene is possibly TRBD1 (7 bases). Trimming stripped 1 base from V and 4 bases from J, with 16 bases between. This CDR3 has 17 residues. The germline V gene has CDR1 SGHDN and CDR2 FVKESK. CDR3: CASSQGRRGRGTGELFF. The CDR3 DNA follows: TGTGCCAGCAGCCAAGGGAGGAGGGGGCGCGGCACCGGGGAGCTGTTTTTT.

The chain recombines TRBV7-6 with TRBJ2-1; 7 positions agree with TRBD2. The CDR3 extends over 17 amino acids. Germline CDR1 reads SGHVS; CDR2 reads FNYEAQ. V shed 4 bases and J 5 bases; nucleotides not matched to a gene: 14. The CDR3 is CASSYTGSWLADNEQFF. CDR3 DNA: TGTGCCAGCAGCTACACGGGTTCTTGGCTAGCGGACAATGAGCAGTTCTTC.

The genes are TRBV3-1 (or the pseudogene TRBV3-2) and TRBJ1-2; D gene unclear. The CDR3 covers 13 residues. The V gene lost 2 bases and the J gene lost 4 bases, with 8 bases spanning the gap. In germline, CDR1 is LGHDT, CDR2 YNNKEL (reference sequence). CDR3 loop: CASSQLQTYGYTF. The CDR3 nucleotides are TGTGCCAGCAGCCAACTACAGACCTATGGCTACACCTTC.

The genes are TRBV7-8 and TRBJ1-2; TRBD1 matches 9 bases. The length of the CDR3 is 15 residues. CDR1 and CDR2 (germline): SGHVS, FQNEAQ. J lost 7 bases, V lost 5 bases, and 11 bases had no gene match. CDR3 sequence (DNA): TGTGCCAGCAGCCAATACCACAGGGGGCCGAGTGGCTACACCTTC. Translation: CASSQYHRGPSGYTF.

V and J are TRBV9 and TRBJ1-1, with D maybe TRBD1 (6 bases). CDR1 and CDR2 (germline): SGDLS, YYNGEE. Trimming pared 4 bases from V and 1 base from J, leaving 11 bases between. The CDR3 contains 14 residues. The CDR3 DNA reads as TGTGCCAGCAGCCCGTGGACAGAGAACACTGAAGCTTTCTTT. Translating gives CASSPWTENTEAFF.

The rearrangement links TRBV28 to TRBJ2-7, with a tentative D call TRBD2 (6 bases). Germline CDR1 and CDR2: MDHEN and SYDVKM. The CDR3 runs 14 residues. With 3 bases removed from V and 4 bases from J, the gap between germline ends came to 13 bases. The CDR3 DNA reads TGTGCCAGCAGTTTGGACGGGAGTGGGTACGAGCAGTACTTC. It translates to CASSLDGSGYEQYF.

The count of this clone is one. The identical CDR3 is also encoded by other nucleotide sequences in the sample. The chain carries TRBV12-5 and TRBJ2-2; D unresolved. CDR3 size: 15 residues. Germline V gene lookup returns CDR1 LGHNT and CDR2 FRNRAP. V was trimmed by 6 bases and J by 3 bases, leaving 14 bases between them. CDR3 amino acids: CASGLPSSHTGELFF. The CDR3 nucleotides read TGTGCTAGTGGCTTGCCTAGTTCTCACACCGGGGAGCTGTTTTTT.

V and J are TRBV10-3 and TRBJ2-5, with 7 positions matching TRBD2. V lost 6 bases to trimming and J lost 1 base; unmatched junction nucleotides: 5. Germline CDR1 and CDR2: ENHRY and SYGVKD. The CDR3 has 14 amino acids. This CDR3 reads CAISPTSSQETQYF. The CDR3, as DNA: TGTGCCATCAGCCCGACTAGCAGCCAAGAGACCCAGTACTTC.